This T cell receptor (beta chain) emerged from a study of identical twins (dated by TCRdb to between 2015 and 2016). Regarding the study in general: TCR alpha and beta repertoires from monozygotic twins, unrelated adults of various ages and cord blood were deep-sequenced to test whether fetal clonotypes persist. To rule out contamination, the twin experiments were replicated at different times with different library preparation protocols.

There are 15 amino acids in the CDR3, from cysteine to phenylalanine inclusive. Only the CDR3 region is kept as DNA, spanning 45 bases read in frame from base 1. CDR1 and CDR2, per the germline V gene, are SGDLS and YYNGEE. V trim: 1 base; J trim: 2 bases; unmatched bases: 5. Summary of the overall study and its limitations: Compared with coincidental sharing between unrelated individuals, out-of-frame TCR alpha sequences shared between twins showed an excess of sequences with low generation probability. Out-of-frame TCR alpha sharing in monozygotic twins was systematically underestimated by recombination models, whereas sharing between unrelated individuals was in agreement with the recombination models. In beta out-of-frame sequences, excess twin sharing was weaker, because having fewer shared sequences lowered the signal-to-noise ratio. Zero-insertion analyses could be partly confounded by invariant T cells such as MAIT and iNKT, although diverse VJ usage argued against such confounding for most clonotypes. Abundant cord blood beta clonotypes had fewer insertions, young adult naive repertoires showed a similar but weaker trend, and memory repertoires showed no such trend. Because the same donors could not be followed over many years, conclusions were based on cross-sectional statistical analysis.

Libraries were constructed by 5' RACE. Sequenced on an Illumina HiSeq 2000. Template switching added a universal primer binding site, and the final cDNA carried a unique molecular identifier that allowed TCR cDNA molecules to be counted accurately. Specific primers in the conserved constant-segment region were used to synthesize first-strand cDNA for TCR alpha and beta chains. To control for contamination, every cDNA library was double barcoded, receiving both a SMART-Mk sample barcode and Illumina barcodes. TruSeq adapter sequences along with Illumina sample barcodes were introduced in two successive PCR steps. The Illumina HiSeq platform was used with custom primers to sequence TCR alpha and beta cDNA libraries. On the authors' methods: Unique molecular identifiers were extracted from raw reads with MiGEC, and CDR3 positions were determined with MiXCR. For each individual, recombination models were inferred using an EM algorithm with the repgenHMM and IGoR tools. Shared clonotypes were analyzed with the tcR package in R, and sharing was normalized by the product of cloneset sizes. To study raw recombination free of thymic and clonal selection effects, out-of-frame nonproductive sequences were analyzed. TCRdb reran the public reads through fastp at Q25 and MiXCR, keeping productive beta chains. Each record represents a unique CDR3 protein, reported with the most common genes and DNA among its rows. Clone size and V and J calls follow TCRdb, not the original study. The sample data list 300,000 to 350,000 distinct CDR3 sequences, and around 12% of these were observed just once. The ten biggest clones cover around 7.2% of the sample.

Every donor was a healthy Caucasian. Three pairs of female monozygotic twins, all aged 18 to 29 years, were included in the twin cohort. Positive isolation kits from Invitrogen were used to isolate CD4+ and CD8+ T cell populations. In its sample, this clonotype was seen a few times. No cognate antigen has been identified for it. No much larger clone is present one base from it, and per-base qualities are unavailable. This sample was also put to use in a study of yellow fever vaccine responses in identical twins. The other study reports the following: According to the authors, the vaccine-induced T cell response in identical twins seemed to be partly convergent and partly specific to each individual. In identical twins, the study followed T cell clones that responded to the vaccine with precision.

The clonotype comes from a woman between 18 and 29 years old in good health. The chain couples TRBV9 to TRBJ2-5; a stretch of 7 junction bases matches TRBD2. The material sequenced was CD8+ T cells sorted from blood. The CDR3 reads as follows: CASSVTGTKQETQYF. At the DNA level, the sequence is TGTGCCAGCAGCGTAACCGGGACTAAGCAAGAGACCCAGTACTTC.